The T cell receptor (beta chain) described here comes from a study of T cell changes during pregnancy in multiple sclerosis. CDR3 length: 14 amino acids. The method was immunoSEQ multiplex PCR; TCRdb's version includes in-frame clones alone and lacks a portion of them. This table holds about 130,000 clones, roughly 96% found once. The receptor's source is a female donor with multiple sclerosis, enrolled in a pregnancy study. The chain combines TRBV1 with TRBJ2-5; the table's TRBD2 call for D was not verified on the DNA. TRBV1 is a known pseudogene. Material: peripheral blood, obtained after pregnancy. Here the CDR3 reads CTSSQPPYQETQYF. As DNA, the CDR3 is TGCACCAGCAGCCAACCCCCGTACCAAGAGACCCAGTACTTC.